These T cell receptor beta chains were read from a single sample in a study of glioma-infiltrating T cells. Using its own MiXCR run on the multiplex PCR reads, TCRdb lists one record per CDR3 protein. The data hold fewer than 200,000 distinct CDR3 sequences, with about 40% observed a single time. Sequencing input: glioma tissue, nonneoplastic brain tissue, or PBMCs (not recorded which). The source is a human donor with low-grade glioma or glioblastoma, undergoing nonglioma brain surgery, or in good health (not recorded which). The CDR3 runs from the conserved cysteine through the conserved F or W. D genes are given only for firm matches. Not every row has a clone size; where given, it reads once, few, many or a size class.

v_call	d_call	j_call	clone_size	cdr3_aa	cdr3_nt
TRBV28	-	TRBJ2-1	-	CASSCCYLGPVNEQFF	TGTGCCAGCAGTTGTTGTTATTTGGGGCCAGTGAATGAGCAGTTCTTC
TRBV20-1	TRBD2	TRBJ2-7	many	CSARSPVAGGSSYEQYF	TGCAGTGCTAGATCCCCTGTAGCGGGAGGGAGCTCCTACGAGCAGTACTTC
TRBV2	TRBD2	TRBJ2-1	-	CARQWAGGSDEQFF	TGTGCCAGACAATGGGCGGGGGGCTCTGATGAGCAGTTCTTC
TRBV4-2	-	TRBJ2-1	many	CASSQDRWINEQFF	TGTGCCAGCAGCCAAGACAGGTGGATCAATGAGCAGTTCTTC
TRBV7-2	-	TRBJ2-3	many	CASSPQATDTQYF	TGTGCCAGCAGCCCCCAGGCGACAGATACGCAGTATTTT
TRBV7-2	-	TRBJ2-3	-	CAGSSGFTDTQYF	TGCGCCGGCAGCTCGGGCTTCACAGATACGCAGTATTTT
TRBV10-3	TRBD2	TRBJ2-1	-	CATSATSGGDISYNEQFF	TGTGCCACCTCCGCGACTAGCGGGGGGGACATTTCCTACAATGAGCAGTTCTTC
TRBV28	TRBD2	TRBJ2-1	many	CASGTSGSYNEQFF	TGTGCCAGCGGGACTAGCGGCTCCTACAATGAGCAGTTCTTC
TRBV28	-	TRBJ1-2	many	CASSAGGGPAYGYTF	TGTGCCAGCAGTGCCGGGGGGGGTCCCGCCTATGGCTACACCTTC
TRBV10-3	-	TRBJ2-3	many	CAISVQTDTQYF	TGTGCCATCAGTGTTCAAACAGATACGCAGTATTTT
TRBV27	-	TRBJ2-6	-	CASVRGSNVLTF	TGTGCCAGCGTTCGGGGTTCCAACGTCCTGACTTTC
TRBV11-2	-	TRBJ2-3	-	CASSLVRGTDTQYF	TGTGCCAGCAGCTTAGTCAGGGGCACAGATACGCAGTATTTT
TRBV7-9	-	TRBJ2-3	few	CASSSDRASTDTQYF	TGTGCCAGCAGCTCCGACAGAGCTAGCACAGATACGCAGTATTTT
TRBV29-1	-	TRBJ2-5	-	CSVGQTQETQYF	TGCAGCGTTGGGCAGACCCAAGAGACCCAGTACTTC
TRBV30	-	TRBJ1-1	-	CAWKYSMNTEAFF	TGTGCCTGGAAGTACAGCATGAACACTGAAGCTTTCTTT
TRBV28	-	TRBJ2-7	many	CASSLNVRDGSYEQYF	TGTGCCAGCAGTCTAAATGTCCGGGACGGTTCCTACGAGCAGTACTTC
TRBV11-2	-	TRBJ2-7	-	CASSLVVGAGEQYF	TGTGCCAGCAGCTTAGTGGTAGGAGCGGGCGAGCAGTACTTC
TRBV5-1	-	TRBJ2-1	many	CASSLDNEQFF	TGTGCCAGCAGCCTGGACAATGAGCAGTTCTTC
TRBV27	-	TRBJ2-3	many	CASSGPGNTQYF	TGTGCCAGCAGTGGTCCAGGGAATACGCAGTATTTT
TRBV11-2	-	TRBJ1-5	many	CASSHDNQPQHF	TGTGCCAGCAGTCACGATAATCAGCCCCAGCATTTT
TRBV20-1	TRBD2	TRBJ2-3	-	CSALTSGRTTDTQYF	TGCAGTGCCCTGACTAGCGGGAGGACCACAGATACGCAGTATTTT
TRBV20-1	TRBD1	TRBJ1-4	many	CSAKQGAEKLFF	TGCAGTGCTAAACAGGGGGCTGAAAAACTGTTTTTT
TRBV20-1	-	TRBJ2-1	-	CSARGAGGAYNQQFF	TGCAGTGCTAGGGGTGCTGGGGGAGCCTACAATCAGCAGTTCTTC
TRBV6-4	-	TRBJ2-7	few	CASSDSGHIGTCTYEQYF	TGTGCCAGCAGTGACTCGGGTCATATAGGGACTTGCACCTACGAGCAGTACTTC
TRBV28	TRBD2	TRBJ2-2	few	CASSLLAGGWSGELFF	TGTGCCAGCAGTTTGCTAGCGGGAGGTTGGTCCGGGGAGCTGTTTTTT
TRBV29-1	-	TRBJ2-3	-	CSVGTQTTDTQYF	TGCAGCGTCGGGACTCAAACCACAGATACGCAGTATTTT
TRBV12-5	TRBD2	TRBJ2-7	few	CASVQSGRETYEQYF	TGTGCTAGTGTTCAAAGCGGGAGGGAAACCTACGAGCAGTACTTC
TRBV2	-	TRBJ1-1	many	CASSSDRSMNTEAFF	TGTGCCAGCAGCTCAGACAGGTCCATGAACACTGAAGCTTTCTTT
TRBV12-5	-	TRBJ2-3	many	CASAVRPDTQYF	TGTGCTAGTGCTGTCCGACCCGATACGCAGTATTTT
TRBV4-1	TRBD2	TRBJ2-5	-	CASSPLASGHDKETQYF	TGCGCCAGCAGCCCCCTTGCTAGCGGGCATGATAAAGAGACCCAGTACTTC
TRBV6-9	-	TRBJ1-5	-	CASSYNAKPQHF	TGTGCAAGCAGTTACAATGCTAAGCCCCAGCATTTT
TRBV6-1	TRBD2	TRBJ2-2	-	CASRAGETGELFF	TGTGCAAGTAGAGCGGGAGAAACCGGGGAGCTGTTTTTT
TRBV15	-	TRBJ2-3	many	CATSRDLTSDTQYF	TGTGCCACCAGCAGAGATTTAACGTCAGATACGCAGTATTTT
TRBV19	-	TRBJ2-7	-	CASSGQSISYEQYF	TGTGCCAGTAGTGGCCAATCTATCAGCTACGAGCAGTACTTC
TRBV28	-	TRBJ1-1	-	CANSLGSLAFF	TGTGCCAACAGCCTCGGGTCCTTAGCTTTCTTT
TRBV2	-	TRBJ2-3	-	CASSEGLRDTKYF	TGTGCCAGCAGTGAGGGGCTAAGAGATACGAAGTATTTT
TRBV7-9	-	TRBJ2-2	-	CASSQSAGELFF	TGTGCCAGCAGCCAATCGGCAGGGGAGCTGTTTTTT
TRBV7-2	-	TRBJ1-1	-	CASISGHTLEALF	TGTGCCAGCATCTCGGGACACACGTTAGAAGCTCTCTTT
TRBV12-3/TRBV12-4	TRBD1	TRBJ1-5	many	CASSVTGISNQPQHF	TGTGCCAGCAGTGTGACAGGGATCAGCAATCAGCCCCAGCATTTT
TRBV2	-	TRBJ1-1	-	CASSEIRGWTEAFF	TGTGCCAGCAGTGAAATAAGAGGATGGACTGAAGCTTTCTTT
TRBV19	TRBD2	TRBJ2-1	many	CASSPGLAGAIEQFF	TGTGCCAGTAGTCCGGGACTAGCGGGAGCGATTGAGCAGTTCTTC
TRBV20-1	TRBD2	TRBJ2-1	many	CSAPAGTTSSYNEQFF	TGCAGTGCTCCGGCCGGGACTACGAGCTCCTACAATGAGCAGTTCTTC
TRBV6-2/TRBV6-3	TRBD1	TRBJ2-4	-	CASSETGTGENIQYF	TGCGCCAGCAGCGAGACTGGGACAGGGGAAAACATTCAGTACTTC
TRBV6-1	TRBD2	TRBJ2-5	-	CATSRLAGGETQYF	TGTGCCACCTCAAGACTAGCGGGAGGAGAGACCCAGTACTTC
TRBV24-1	-	TRBJ2-7	many	CATSDNYEQYF	TGTGCCACCAGTGATAACTACGAGCAGTACTTC
TRBV2	-	TRBJ1-1	medium-sized	CASSDSSGDTEAFF	TGTGCCAGCAGTGATAGCTCGGGGGACACTGAAGCTTTCTTT
TRBV28	-	TRBJ2-3	many	CASRLPAVDTQYF	TGTGCCAGCCGCTTGCCCGCGGTGGATACGCAGTATTTT
TRBV4-1	-	TRBJ2-7	-	CASSLQGEGSSYEQYF	TGCGCCAGCAGCCTACAGGGGGAGGGGAGCTCCTACGAGCAGTACTTC
TRBV7-3	TRBD2	TRBJ2-2	-	CASTLAGGPTGELFF	TGTGCCAGCACCCTAGCGGGAGGGCCGACCGGGGAGCTGTTTTTT
TRBV2	TRBD2	TRBJ2-1	-	CASSEAQRLAGGSGMDEQFF	TGTGCCAGCAGTGAAGCGCAGCGACTAGCGGGAGGGAGCGGGATGGATGAGCAGTTCTTC
TRBV5-1	-	TRBJ1-6	few	CASSLGQVDSPLHF	TGCGCCAGCAGCTTGGGGCAGGTCGACTCACCCCTCCACTTT
TRBV20-1	-	TRBJ2-7	many	CSARRSSYEQYF	TGCAGTGCTAGGAGGAGCTCCTACGAGCAGTACTTC
TRBV11-2	-	TRBJ2-1	-	CASSLGFEEYNEQFF	TGTGCCAGCAGCTTAGGGTTTGAGGAATACAATGAGCAGTTCTTC
TRBV5-4	-	TRBJ2-5	medium-sized	CASSLARQETQYF	TGTGCCAGCAGCTTAGCGCGGCAAGAGACCCAGTACTTC
TRBV5-1	TRBD1	TRBJ2-7	few	CASRWDRDEQYF	TGCGCCAGCAGATGGGACAGGGACGAGCAGTACTTC
TRBV6-1	-	TRBJ2-3	many	CASTRSSGTDTQYF	TGTGCCAGCACTAGAAGCTCTGGGACAGATACGCAGTATTTT
TRBV28	-	TRBJ2-7	few	CASSQYPEQYF	TGTGCCAGCAGCCAGTACCCCGAGCAGTACTTC